These T cell receptor beta chains were read from a single sample in a study of T cell changes during pregnancy in multiple sclerosis. Only in-frame clones appear in the TCRdb table, and some are missing; sequencing was by immunoSEQ multiplex PCR. Found here are roughly 34,000 clones, about 88% of them singletons; the top ten hold approximately 0.43%. The source material was CD4+ T cells from peripheral blood mononuclear cells, sampled in the second trimester of pregnancy. The origin of the receptors is a female donor in good health, enrolled as a control in a pregnancy study. Each CDR3 is given with its conserved first and last residue. A D gene is named only where the DNA matches it firmly. For some rows the clone size is stated as once, few or many, or as a class when expanded; others skip it.

TRBV5-6	-	TRBJ2-3	-	12	CASRSTRDTQYF	TGTGCCAGCAGGTCGACTAGGGATACGCAGTATTTT
TRBV11-2	-	TRBJ2-5	TRBD2	14	CASSQRGGLETQYF	TGTGCCAGCAGTCAGCGGGGGGGCCTTGAGACCCAGTACTTC
TRBV6-4	-	TRBJ1-1	-	13	CASSDSRGLRAFF	TGTGCCAGCAGTGACTCGAGAGGGCTAAGGGCTTTCTTT
TRBV30	-	TRBJ2-3	TRBD2	13	CAWSNGGMDTQYF	TGTGCCTGGAGTAACGGGGGGATGGATACGCAGTATTTT
TRBV19	-	TRBJ1-2	TRBD1	14	CASSISAGGYGYTF	TGTGCCAGTAGTATTTCGGCAGGGGGCTATGGCTACACCTTC
TRBV4-3	-	TRBJ2-1	TRBD1	15	CASSQVGDSDNEQFF	TGCGCCAGCAGCCAAGTAGGGGACAGTGACAATGAGCAGTTCTTC
TRBV11-3	-	TRBJ2-3	TRBD1	15	CASSFGDRVDDTQYF	TGTGCCAGCAGCTTTGGGGACAGGGTGGATGATACGCAGTATTTT
TRBV6-5	once	TRBJ1-2	-	16	CASSYDSAGPNYGYTF	TGTGCCAGCAGTTATGATTCCGCAGGGCCCAACTATGGCTACACCTTC
TRBV18	-	TRBJ1-2	TRBD1	16	CASSPRLRDSNHGYTF	TGTGCCAGCTCACCACGACTTCGGGACAGCAACCATGGCTACACCTTC
TRBV10-3	-	TRBJ2-7	TRBD1	17	CAISESFPGQGSYEQYF	TGTGCCATCAGTGAGTCATTCCCGGGACAGGGCTCCTACGAGCAGTACTTC
TRBV6-5	once	TRBJ1-1	TRBD1	14	CASKLQGARTEAFF	TGTGCCAGCAAACTACAGGGGGCCCGTACTGAAGCTTTCTTT
TRBV5-1	-	TRBJ2-5	TRBD2	15	CASSSGLAREETQYF	TGCGCCAGCAGCTCGGGACTAGCGCGCGAAGAGACCCAGTACTTC
TRBV25-1	-	TRBJ1-4	-	14	CASSAGGNNEKLFF	TGTGCCAGCAGTGCGGGAGGTAATAATGAAAAACTGTTTTTT
TRBV7-9	-	TRBJ2-2	-	16	CASSPKLRLGGGELFF	TGTGCCAGCAGCCCGAAACTCCGACTAGGAGGCGGGGAGCTGTTTTTT
TRBV9	-	TRBJ2-7	-	11	CASSVGSEQYF	TGTGCCAGCAGCGTAGGGAGCGAGCAGTACTTC
TRBV30	-	TRBJ2-7	TRBD1	13	CAWARDRGLEQYF	TGTGCCTGGGCCCGGGACAGGGGGCTCGAGCAGTACTTC
TRBV20-1	-	TRBJ2-7	-	11	CSALGVDEQYF	TGCAGTGCTCTGGGCGTTGACGAGCAGTACTTC
TRBV6-5	-	TRBJ1-1	-	15	CASSYSPPGGTEAFF	TGTGCCAGCAGTTATAGTCCGCCAGGCGGGACTGAAGCTTTCTTT
TRBV14	-	TRBJ2-5	TRBD2	22	CASSQEKKSRTSGRRERETQYF	TGTGCCAGCAGCCAAGAGAAGAAATCGAGGACTAGCGGGAGGAGAGAACGGGAGACCCAGTACTTC
TRBV5-1	-	TRBJ2-7	TRBD2	14	CASSLEDGRDEQYF	TGCGCCAGCAGCTTGGAGGACGGGAGGGACGAGCAGTACTTC
TRBV18	-	TRBJ1-2	TRBD1	15	CASFPRTGTGFGYTF	TGTGCCAGCTTTCCACGGACGGGGACAGGGTTTGGCTACACCTTC
TRBV25-1	-	TRBJ1-4	TRBD1	17	CASSEGTGTLLNEKLFF	TGTGCCAGCAGTGAGGGGACAGGGACTTTACTTAATGAAAAACTGTTTTTT
TRBV27	once	TRBJ1-5	TRBD1	15	CASSPRGEGNQPQHF	TGTGCCAGCAGTCCCAGGGGGGAGGGCAATCAGCCCCAGCATTTT
TRBV5-6	-	TRBJ2-7	TRBD1	15	CASSLSGTGAYEQYF	TGTGCCAGCAGCTTGAGTGGGACAGGGGCCTACGAGCAGTACTTC
TRBV6-1	-	TRBJ1-3	-	14	CATGDPLVGNTIYF	TGTGCCACAGGGGATCCCTTAGTTGGAAACACCATATATTTT
TRBV5-1	-	TRBJ2-2	TRBD1	15	CASSPRDRGTGELFF	TGCGCCAGCAGCCCCCGGGACAGGGGCACCGGGGAGCTGTTTTTT